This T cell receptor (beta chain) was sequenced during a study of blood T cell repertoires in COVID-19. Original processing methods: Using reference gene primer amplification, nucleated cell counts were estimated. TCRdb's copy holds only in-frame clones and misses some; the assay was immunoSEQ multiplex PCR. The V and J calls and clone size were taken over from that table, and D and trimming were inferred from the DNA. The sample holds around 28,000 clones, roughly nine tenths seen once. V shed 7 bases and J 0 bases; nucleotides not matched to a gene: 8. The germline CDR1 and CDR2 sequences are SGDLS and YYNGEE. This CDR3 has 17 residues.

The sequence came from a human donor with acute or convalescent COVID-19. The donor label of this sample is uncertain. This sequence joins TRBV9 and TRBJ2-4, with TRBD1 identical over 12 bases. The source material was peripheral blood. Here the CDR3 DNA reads TGTGCCAGCGTGAAGGCGGGACAGGGGGCAGCCAAAAACATTCAGTACTTC. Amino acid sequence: CASVKAGQGAAKNIQYF.